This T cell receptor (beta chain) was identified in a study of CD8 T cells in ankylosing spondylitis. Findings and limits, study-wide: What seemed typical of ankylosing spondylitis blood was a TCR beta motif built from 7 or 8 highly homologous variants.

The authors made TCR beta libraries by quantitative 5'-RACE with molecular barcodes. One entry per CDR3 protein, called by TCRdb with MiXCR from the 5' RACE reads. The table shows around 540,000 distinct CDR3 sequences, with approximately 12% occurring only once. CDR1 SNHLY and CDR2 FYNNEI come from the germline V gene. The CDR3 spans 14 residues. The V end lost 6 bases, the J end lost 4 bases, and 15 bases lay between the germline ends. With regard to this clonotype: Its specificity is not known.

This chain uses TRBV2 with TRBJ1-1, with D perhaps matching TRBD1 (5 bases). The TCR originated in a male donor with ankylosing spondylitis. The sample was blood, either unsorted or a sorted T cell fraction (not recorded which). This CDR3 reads CASRGDGGSTEAFF. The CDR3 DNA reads TGTGCCAGCAGGGGGGACGGGGGGAGCACTGAAGCTTTCTTT.